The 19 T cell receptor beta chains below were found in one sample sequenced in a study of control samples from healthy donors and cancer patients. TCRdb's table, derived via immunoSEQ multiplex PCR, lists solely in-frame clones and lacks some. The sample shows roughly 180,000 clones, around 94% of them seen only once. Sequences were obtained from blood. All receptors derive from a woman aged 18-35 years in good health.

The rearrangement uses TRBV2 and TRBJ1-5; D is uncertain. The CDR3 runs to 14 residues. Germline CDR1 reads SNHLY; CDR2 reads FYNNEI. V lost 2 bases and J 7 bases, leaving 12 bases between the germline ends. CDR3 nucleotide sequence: TGTGCCAGCAGTGAAACCCCTGAGGGACAGCCCCAGCATTTT. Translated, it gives CASSETPEGQPQHF. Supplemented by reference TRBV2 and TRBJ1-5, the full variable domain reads EPEVTQTPSHQVTQMGQEVILRCVPISNHLYFYWYRQILGQKVEFLVSFYNNEISEKSEIFDDQFSVERPDGSNFTLKIRSTKLEDSAMYFCASSETPEGQPQHFGDGTRLSIL.

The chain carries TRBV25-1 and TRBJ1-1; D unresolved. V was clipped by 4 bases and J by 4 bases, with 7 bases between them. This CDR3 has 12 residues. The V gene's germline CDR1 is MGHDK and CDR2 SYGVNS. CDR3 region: CASSGSITEAFF. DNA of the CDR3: TGTGCCAGCAGTGGTTCGATCACTGAAGCTTTCTTT.

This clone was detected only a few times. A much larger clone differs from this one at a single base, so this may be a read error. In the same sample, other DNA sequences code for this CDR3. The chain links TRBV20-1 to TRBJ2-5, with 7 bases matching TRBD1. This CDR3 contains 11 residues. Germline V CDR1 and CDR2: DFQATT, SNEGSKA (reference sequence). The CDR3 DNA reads TGCAGCGGGACAGTCCAAGAGACCCAGTACTTC. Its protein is CSGTVQETQYF.

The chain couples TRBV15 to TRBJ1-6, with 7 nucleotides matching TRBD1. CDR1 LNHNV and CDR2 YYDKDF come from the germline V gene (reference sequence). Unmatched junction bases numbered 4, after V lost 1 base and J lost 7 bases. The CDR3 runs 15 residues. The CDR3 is CATSRVKGANSPLHF. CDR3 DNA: TGTGCCACCAGCAGAGTAAAGGGGGCAAATTCACCCCTCCACTTT.

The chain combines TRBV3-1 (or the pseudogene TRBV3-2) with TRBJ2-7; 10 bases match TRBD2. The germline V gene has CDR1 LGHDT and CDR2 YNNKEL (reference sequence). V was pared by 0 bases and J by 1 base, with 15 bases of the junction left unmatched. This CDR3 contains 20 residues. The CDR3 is CASSQDLPSGSHFVSYEQYF. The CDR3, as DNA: TGTGCCAGCAGCCAAGATCTCCCTAGCGGGAGTCATTTCGTGTCCTACGAGCAGTACTTC.

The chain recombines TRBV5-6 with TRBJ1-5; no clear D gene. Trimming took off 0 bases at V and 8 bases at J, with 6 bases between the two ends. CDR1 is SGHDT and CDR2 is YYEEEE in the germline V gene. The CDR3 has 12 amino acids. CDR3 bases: TGTGCCAGCAGCTTGGGGGGAAAGCCCCAGCATTTT. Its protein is CASSLGGKPQHF.

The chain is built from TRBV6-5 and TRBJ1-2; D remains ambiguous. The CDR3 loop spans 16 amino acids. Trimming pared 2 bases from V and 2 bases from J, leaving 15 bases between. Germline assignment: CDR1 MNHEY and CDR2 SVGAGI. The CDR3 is CASSYGYQEGNYGYTF. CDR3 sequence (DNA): TGTGCCAGCAGTTACGGATATCAGGAGGGCAACTATGGCTACACCTTC.

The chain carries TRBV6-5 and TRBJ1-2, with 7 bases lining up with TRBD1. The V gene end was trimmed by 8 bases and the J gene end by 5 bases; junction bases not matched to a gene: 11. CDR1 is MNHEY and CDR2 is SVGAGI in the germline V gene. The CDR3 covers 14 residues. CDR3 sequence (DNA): TGTGCCAGCTCCAACAGGGGCTTGGGGTATGGCTACACCTTC. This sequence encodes CASSNRGLGYGYTF.

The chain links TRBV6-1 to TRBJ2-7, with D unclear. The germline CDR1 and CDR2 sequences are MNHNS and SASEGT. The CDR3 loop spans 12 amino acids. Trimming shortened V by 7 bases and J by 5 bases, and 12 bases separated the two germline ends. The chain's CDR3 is CASTSPADEQYF. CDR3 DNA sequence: TGTGCCAGCACCTCCCCGGCAGACGAGCAGTACTTC.

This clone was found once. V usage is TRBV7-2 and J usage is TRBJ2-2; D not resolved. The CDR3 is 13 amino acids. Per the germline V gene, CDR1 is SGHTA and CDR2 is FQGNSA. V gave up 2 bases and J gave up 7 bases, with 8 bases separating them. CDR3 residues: CASSLRNGGELFF. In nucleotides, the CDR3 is TGTGCCAGCAGCTTACGTAATGGCGGGGAGCTGTTTTTT.

Here the CDR3 DNA reads TGTGCCAGCTCCCAACGGGAGGGGGGCACTGAAGCTTTCTTT. It yields the protein CASSQREGGTEAFF. The V and J genes are TRBV18 and TRBJ1-1; tentative D call: TRBD1 (6 bases). The V gene lost 6 bases and the J gene lost 4 bases, with 15 bases spanning the gap. This CDR3 is 14 amino acids long. Germline-derived CDR1 and CDR2 are KGHSH and LQKENI.

The CDR3 coding sequence is TGTGCCAGCAGCTTGTGGGGAGGGGACTATGGCTACACCTTC. Protein: CASSLWGGDYGYTF. The V and J genes are TRBV5-4 and TRBJ1-2; D may be TRBD1 (5 bases). The length of the CDR3 is 14 residues. V was pared by 1 base and J by 3 bases, with 10 bases between. Germline-derived CDR1 and CDR2 are SGHNT and YYREEE (reference sequence). Variable domain in full (rest from reference TRBV5-4 and TRBJ1-2): ETGVTQSPTHLIKTRGQQVTLRCSSQSGHNTVSWYQQALGQGPQFIFQYYREEENGRGNFPPRFSGLQFPNYSSELNVNALELDDSALYLCASSLWGGDYGYTFGSGTRLTVV.

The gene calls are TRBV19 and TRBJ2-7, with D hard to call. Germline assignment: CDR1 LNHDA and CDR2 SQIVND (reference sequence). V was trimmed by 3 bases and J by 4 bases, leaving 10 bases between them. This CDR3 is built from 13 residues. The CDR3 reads CASSIALFYEQYF. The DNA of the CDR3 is TGTGCCAGTAGTATTGCTCTCTTTTACGAGCAGTACTTC.

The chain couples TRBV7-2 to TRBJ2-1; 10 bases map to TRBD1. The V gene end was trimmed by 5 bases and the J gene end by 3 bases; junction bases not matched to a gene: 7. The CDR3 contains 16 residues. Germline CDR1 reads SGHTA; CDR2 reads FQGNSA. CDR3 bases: TGTGCCAGCAGCCCCCCCGGGACAGGGGTCTACAATGAGCAGTTCTTC. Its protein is CASSPPGTGVYNEQFF.

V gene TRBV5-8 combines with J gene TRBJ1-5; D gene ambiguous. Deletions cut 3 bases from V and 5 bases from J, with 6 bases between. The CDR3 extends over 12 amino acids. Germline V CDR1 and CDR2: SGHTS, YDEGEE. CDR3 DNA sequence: TGTGCCAGCAGCTCTGGTGATCAGCCCCAGCATTTT. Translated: CASSSGDQPQHF.

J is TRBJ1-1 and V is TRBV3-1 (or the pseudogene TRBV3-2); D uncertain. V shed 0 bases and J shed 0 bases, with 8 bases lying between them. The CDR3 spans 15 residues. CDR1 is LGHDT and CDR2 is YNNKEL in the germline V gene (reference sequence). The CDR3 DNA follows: TGTGCCAGCAGCCAAGAGGGAGAAGTGAACACTGAAGCTTTCTTT. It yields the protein CASSQEGEVNTEAFF.

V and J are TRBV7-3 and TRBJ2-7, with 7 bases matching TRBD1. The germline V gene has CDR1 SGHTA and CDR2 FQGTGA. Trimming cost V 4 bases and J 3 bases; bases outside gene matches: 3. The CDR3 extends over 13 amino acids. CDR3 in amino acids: CASSSGDSYEQYF. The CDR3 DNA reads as TGTGCCAGCAGCTCCGGGGACAGCTACGAGCAGTACTTC.

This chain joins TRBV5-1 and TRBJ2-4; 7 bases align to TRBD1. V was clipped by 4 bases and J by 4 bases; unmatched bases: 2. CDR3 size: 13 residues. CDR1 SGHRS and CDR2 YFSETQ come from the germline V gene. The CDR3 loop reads CASSEGQKNIQYF. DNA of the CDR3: TGCGCCAGCAGCGAGGGACAGAAAAACATTCAGTACTTC.

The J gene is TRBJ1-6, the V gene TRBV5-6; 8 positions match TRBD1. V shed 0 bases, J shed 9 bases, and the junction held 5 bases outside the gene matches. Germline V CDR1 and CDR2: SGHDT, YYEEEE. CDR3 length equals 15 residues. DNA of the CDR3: TGTGCCAGCAGCTTGGAACAGGGGGTTAGTTCACCCCTCCACTTT. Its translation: CASSLEQGVSSPLHF.